One and the same sample provided the 21 T cell receptor beta chains below, sequenced in a study of blood T cell repertoires in COVID-19. Profiling relied on immunoSEQ multiplex PCR, and the TCRdb table lists in-frame clones only, not all of them. The data contain 150,000 to 170,000 clones, under 85% of them singletons. The specimen sequenced was peripheral blood. All receptors derive from a woman of 80 years or more with acute or convalescent COVID-19.

V gene TRBV4-3 combines with J gene TRBJ2-1; 11 nucleotides line up with TRBD1. Unmatched junction bases numbered 1, after V lost 3 bases and J lost 0 bases. Germline V lookup: CDR1 LGHNA, CDR2 YSLEER. This CDR3 has 16 amino acids. The CDR3 protein is CASSQGTGGSYNEQFF. CDR3 bases: TGCGCCAGCAGCCAGGGGACAGGGGGCTCCTACAATGAGCAGTTCTTC.

The chain recombines TRBV7-3 with TRBJ1-3; TRBD1 might be the D (6 bases). The CDR3 has 15 residues. The ends were cut back, 5 bases at V and 0 bases at J, with 11 bases in the middle. Per the germline V gene, CDR1 is SGHTA and CDR2 is FQGTGA. This chain's CDR3 is CASSPQGGSGNTIYF. In DNA, the CDR3 is TGTGCCAGCAGCCCACAGGGCGGCTCTGGAAACACCATATATTTT.

The sample holds one count of this clone. The chain joins TRBV2 to TRBJ1-1; tentatively, D is TRBD1 (5 bases). V was shortened by 7 bases and J by 5 bases, with 14 bases between the two germline ends. The CDR3 is 13 residues long. Germline V lookup: CDR1 SNHLY, CDR2 FYNNEI. As DNA, the CDR3 is TGTGCCAGCATTACCCAGGGTGGGACTGAAGCTTTCTTT. Its translation is CASITQGGTEAFF.

The chain combines TRBV11-2 with TRBJ2-7; 9 bases agree with TRBD2. Unmatched junction bases numbered 11, after V lost 0 bases and J lost 5 bases. CDR1 and CDR2 (germline): SGHAT, FQNNGV. This CDR3 is built from 17 residues. CDR3 sequence: CASSLDSGLAGLNEQYF. In DNA form, the CDR3 reads TGTGCCAGCAGCTTAGATTCGGGGCTAGCGGGACTCAACGAGCAGTACTTC.

The rearrangement uses TRBV19 and TRBJ2-7, with a tentative D call TRBD1 (6 bases). Per germline, CDR1 LNHDA and CDR2 SQIVND (reference sequence). The ends were cut back, 5 bases at V and 6 bases at J, with 8 bases in the middle. The CDR3 has 11 amino acids. Here the CDR3 reads CASSQGLEQYF. The CDR3 DNA follows: TGTGCCAGTAGTCAGGGGCTCGAGCAGTACTTC.

V and J are TRBV27 and TRBJ2-7, with a weak D call TRBD1 (7 bases). Trimming took 7 bases from V and 3 from J, leaving 16 bases between them. Germline CDR1 reads MNHEY; CDR2 reads SMNVEV (reference sequence). This CDR3 region has 14 residues. The CDR3 reads CASMDGGQNYEQYF. The CDR3 DNA reads as TGTGCCAGCATGGACGGGGGACAGAACTACGAGCAGTACTTC.

The chain is built from TRBV6-4 and TRBJ2-1, with 10 nucleotides matching TRBD2. The CDR3 totals 15 residues. CDR1 is MRHNA and CDR2 is SNTAGT in the germline V gene. V lost 6 bases to trimming and J lost 6 bases; unmatched junction nucleotides: 8. As DNA, the CDR3 is TGTGCCAGCAGCCCAGCGGGGGGGAGATTCAATGAGCAGTTCTTC. It encodes CASSPAGGRFNEQFF.

This clone was recorded a few times. The gene calls are TRBV5-6 and TRBJ1-2; TRBD1 might be the D (6 bases). Germline CDR1 is SGHDT and CDR2 is YYEEEE. V lost 2 bases and J 4 bases, leaving 15 bases between the germline ends. The CDR3 is 15 residues long. The CDR3 spells CASSFRQAWGYGYTF. The CDR3 DNA reads TGTGCCAGCAGCTTCCGACAGGCTTGGGGCTATGGCTACACCTTC.

The chain is built from TRBV19 and TRBJ2-1, with 9 positions matching TRBD1. V gave up 5 bases and J gave up 4 bases; unmatched junction bases: 6. CDR1 and CDR2 from the germline V gene are LNHDA and SQIVND (reference sequence). CDR3 length equals 15 residues. CDR3 protein: CASSERTGVYNEQFF. In nucleotides, the CDR3 is TGTGCCAGTAGTGAAAGGACAGGGGTGTACAATGAGCAGTTCTTC.

The chain has TRBV7-2 and TRBJ1-1; D perhaps matches TRBD1 (6 bases). Trimming took 5 bases from V and 0 from J, leaving 13 bases between them. Germline loops: CDR1 SGHTA, CDR2 FQGNSA. The CDR3 contains 15 residues. CDR3 amino acids: CASSIGDRMNTEAFF. The CDR3 DNA reads as TGTGCCAGCAGCATCGGTGACAGGATGAACACTGAAGCTTTCTTT.

The count of this clone is one. This chain uses TRBV27 with TRBJ1-1; D possibly corresponds to TRBD1 (6 bases). The V end was cut by 3 bases, the J end by 1 base, with 15 bases between. The CDR3 contains 16 residues. Germline V gene lookup returns CDR1 MNHEY and CDR2 SMNVEV (reference sequence). CDR3 protein: CASSLVGGPGNTEAFF. For the CDR3, the DNA is TGTGCCAGCAGTTTGGTGGGGGGGCCGGGGAACACTGAAGCTTTCTTT.

The chain couples TRBV6-5 to TRBJ1-2; D unresolved. Trimming shortened V by 8 bases and J by 8 bases, and 18 bases separated the two germline ends. The CDR3 loop spans 13 amino acids. Germline values: CDR1 MNHEY, CDR2 SVGAGI. The CDR3 loop is CASSKGGTRGYTF. As DNA, the CDR3 is TGTGCCAGCTCGAAGGGAGGAACCCGAGGCTACACCTTC.

The V call is TRBV19, the J call TRBJ2-1, with 9 nucleotides matching TRBD2. After removal of 10 bases from V and 2 bases from J, the junction contained 9 bases not matched to a gene. Germline assignment: CDR1 LNHDA and CDR2 SQIVND (reference sequence). This CDR3 has 15 residues. The CDR3 nucleotides are TGTGCCACCTCAGCGGGGGGACTAGCCTACAATGAGCAGTTCTTC. It encodes CATSAGGLAYNEQFF. The full variable domain, rest sourced from reference TRBV19 and TRBJ2-1, is DGGITQSPKYLFRKEGQNVTLSCEQNLNHDAMYWYRQDPGQGLRLIYYSQIVNDFQKGDIAEGYSVSREKKESFPLTVTSAQKNPTAFYLCATSAGGLAYNEQFFGPGTRLTVL.

The chain employs TRBV5-4 and TRBJ1-2, with 7 bases that match TRBD1. Trimming took 4 bases from V and 6 from J; bases not matched to a gene: 9. This CDR3 spans 14 amino acids. CDR1 and CDR2 (germline): SGHNT, YYREEE (reference sequence). CDR3 DNA: TGTGCCAGCAGCGTAAGCCGACAGGGAAATGGCTACACCTTC. It translates to CASSVSRQGNGYTF.

This chain connects TRBV2 to TRBJ1-2; possibly TRBD1 for D (6 bases). Per germline, CDR1 SNHLY and CDR2 FYNNEI. V lost 7 bases to trimming and J lost 5 bases, with 20 bases between them. CDR3 length: 15 amino acids. The CDR3 here is CASTGGGASIYGYTF. The CDR3 nucleotides read TGTGCCAGCACCGGGGGGGGCGCGTCCATTTATGGCTACACCTTC. Combining the CDR3 with reference TRBV2 and TRBJ1-2 gives the whole variable domain EPEVTQTPSHQVTQMGQEVILRCVPISNHLYFYWYRQILGQKVEFLVSFYNNEISEKSEIFDDQFSVERPDGSNFTLKIRSTKLEDSAMYFCASTGGGASIYGYTFGSGTRLTVV.

The J gene is TRBJ1-5, the V gene TRBV6-2 or TRBV6-3; 7 bases fit TRBD1. This CDR3 has 16 residues. In germline, CDR1 is MNHEY, CDR2 SVGEGT. V lost 4 bases, J lost 2 bases, and 8 bases stayed unmatched. In DNA, the CDR3 is TGTGCCAGCAGTTCTAAGCAGGGGGTAGGCAATCAGCCCCAGCATTTT. Translation gives CASSSKQGVGNQPQHF.

This chain joins TRBV6-5 and TRBJ1-6; D is unclear. CDR3 length: 14 residues. Germline CDR1 MNHEY, CDR2 SVGAGI. The ends were cut back, 10 bases at V and 6 bases at J, with 16 bases in the middle. CDR3 amino acids: CATTRVVANSPLHF. As DNA, the CDR3 is TGTGCCACTACCCGGGTGGTTGCTAATTCACCCCTCCACTTT.

The chain employs TRBV7-9 and TRBJ2-2, with 10 bases fitting TRBD2. The CDR3 runs to 19 residues. The germline V gene encodes CDR1 SEHNR and CDR2 FQNEAQ (reference sequence). V was clipped by 3 bases and J by 1 base; unmatched bases: 11. In nucleotides, the CDR3 is TGTGCCAGCAGCTTCACTTACCGGTTAGCGGGAGGGAACACCGGGGAGCTGTTTTTT. This encodes CASSFTYRLAGGNTGELFF.

The chain is built from TRBV18 and TRBJ1-1; a possible D gene is TRBD1 (6 bases). This CDR3 region has 16 residues. Trimming removed 0 bases from V and 5 bases from J, with 16 bases in between. CDR1 and CDR2 (germline): KGHSH, LQKENI. This CDR3 is CASSPPTGKSGTEAFF. CDR3 sequence (DNA): TGTGCCAGCTCACCACCGACAGGCAAGTCGGGGACTGAAGCTTTCTTT. Looking up the rest from reference TRBV18 and TRBJ1-1 gives the full variable domain: NAGVMQNPRHLVRRRGQEARLRCSPMKGHSHVYWYRQLPEEGLKFMVYLQKENIIDESGMPKERFSAEFPKEGPSILRIQQVVRGDSAAYFCASSPPTGKSGTEAFFGQGTRLTVV.

In regard to this clone: One end of the junction is discordant with germline, which a read error may explain. The rearrangement joins TRBV11-2 to TRBJ1-6, with a weak D call TRBD1 (6 bases). This CDR3 contains 15 residues. Germline CDR1 is SGHAT and CDR2 is FQNNGV. CDR3 in DNA: TGTGCCAGCAGCGGGGGCCGCAGCGGAGATTCTCCCCTCCACTTT. Its translation: CASSGGRSGDSPLHF.

The V gene is TRBV5-6, the J gene TRBJ1-5; TRBD1 aligns across 7 bases. The CDR3 spans 15 residues. Germline CDR1 and CDR2: SGHDT and YYEEEE. Losses at the gene ends were 3 bases for V and 4 bases for J; bases not matched to a gene: 7. The CDR3 region is CASSSYGTENQPQHF. Here the CDR3 DNA reads TGTGCCAGCAGCTCATACGGGACAGAGAATCAGCCCCAGCATTTT.